The subject of this entry is one TCR beta chain. Its target is not known. The data stem from a study of cytomegalovirus exposure and HLA in healthy donors. Study information: In an earlier analysis, almost 120 million unique TCR beta sequences were found from some 200 million T cells.

Study-level findings and limits: An analysis done earlier found most TCR beta V segments productive about 87% or about 30% of the time. Some TCR beta chains (about 180 of them) were listed as cytomegalovirus-associated. Specificity for CMV antigens was confirmed in vitro for a few of the CMV-associated chains.

PCR primers comprised 60 Vbeta and 13 Jbeta primers. Libraries were prepared by immunoSEQ multiplex PCR; TCRdb keeps only in-frame clonotypes and omits some of them. Of 150,000 to 200,000 clones listed, roughly 70% are singletons. The CDR3 extends over 17 amino acids. V dropped 1 base and J dropped 0 bases, with 13 bases sitting between them. Germline V CDR1 and CDR2: LGHNT, FRNRAP. This TCR was recovered from a man between 25 and 39 years old in good health and CMV-seropositive. The specimen sequenced was PBMCs. This sequence joins TRBV12-5 and TRBJ1-5, with D unresolved. The DNA for the CDR3 is TGTGCTAGTGGTTTGGGCCTTCTCGGGTTTAGCAATCAGCCCCAGCATTTT. Translation: CASGLGLLGFSNQPQHF.